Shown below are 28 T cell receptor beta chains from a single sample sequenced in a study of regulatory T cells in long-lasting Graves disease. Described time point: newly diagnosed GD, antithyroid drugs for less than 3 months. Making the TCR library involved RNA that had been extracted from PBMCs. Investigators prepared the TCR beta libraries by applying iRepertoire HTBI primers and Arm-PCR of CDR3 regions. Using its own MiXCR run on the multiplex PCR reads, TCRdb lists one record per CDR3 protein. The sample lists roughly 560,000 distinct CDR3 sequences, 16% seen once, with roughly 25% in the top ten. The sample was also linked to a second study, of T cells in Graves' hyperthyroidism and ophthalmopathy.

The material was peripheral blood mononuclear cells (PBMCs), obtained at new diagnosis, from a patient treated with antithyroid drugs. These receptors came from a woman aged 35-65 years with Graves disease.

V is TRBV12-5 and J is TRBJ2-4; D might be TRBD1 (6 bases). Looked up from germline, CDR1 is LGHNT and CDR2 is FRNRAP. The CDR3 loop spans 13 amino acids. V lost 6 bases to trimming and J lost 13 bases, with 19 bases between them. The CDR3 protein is CASGRIGQIEQYF. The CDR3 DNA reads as TGTGCTAGTGGCCGAATCGGACAGATTGAGCAGTACTTC.

CDR3 loop: CSVEDGDRGMYGSGANVLTF. The DNA of the CDR3 is TGCAGCGTTGAAGATGGGGACAGGGGGATGTACGGTTCTGGGGCCAACGTCCTGACTTTC. The chain links TRBV29-1 to TRBJ2-6; TRBD1 matches 11 bases. CDR3 length: 20 residues. CDR1 is SQVTM and CDR2 is ANQGSEA in the germline V gene. V shed 0 bases, J shed 1 base, and the junction held 11 bases outside the gene matches.

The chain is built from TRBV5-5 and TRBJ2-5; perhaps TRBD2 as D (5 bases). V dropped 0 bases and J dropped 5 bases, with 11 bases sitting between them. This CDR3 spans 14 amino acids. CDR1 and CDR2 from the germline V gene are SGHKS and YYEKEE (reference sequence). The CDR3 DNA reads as TGTGCCAGCAGCTTGGGGACTGTCTTCGAGACCCAGTACTTC. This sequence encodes CASSLGTVFETQYF.

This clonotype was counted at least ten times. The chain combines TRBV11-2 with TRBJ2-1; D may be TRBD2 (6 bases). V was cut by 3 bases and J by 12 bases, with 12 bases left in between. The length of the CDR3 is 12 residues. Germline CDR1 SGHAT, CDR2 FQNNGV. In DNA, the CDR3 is TGTGCCAGCAGCTTCGAGCTGGAGGGGCAGTTCTTC. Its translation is CASSFELEGQFF. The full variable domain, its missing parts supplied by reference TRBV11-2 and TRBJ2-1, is EAGVAQSPRYKIIEKRQSVAFWCNPISGHATLYWYQQILGQGPKLLIQFQNNGVVDDSQLPKDRFSAERLKGVDSTLKIQPAKLEDSAVYLCASSFELEGQFFGPGTRLTVL.

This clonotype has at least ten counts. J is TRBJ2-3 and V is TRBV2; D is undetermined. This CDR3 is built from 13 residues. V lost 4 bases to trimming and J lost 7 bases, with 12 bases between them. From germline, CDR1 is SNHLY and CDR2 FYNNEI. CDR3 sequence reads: CASSGDTKYTQYF. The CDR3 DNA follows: TGTGCCAGCAGTGGTGACACCAAGTATACGCAGTATTTT.

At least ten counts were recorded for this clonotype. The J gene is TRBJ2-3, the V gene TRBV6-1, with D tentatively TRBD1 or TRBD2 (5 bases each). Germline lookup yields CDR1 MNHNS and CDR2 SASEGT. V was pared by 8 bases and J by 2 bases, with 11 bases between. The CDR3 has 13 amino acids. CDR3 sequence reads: CASRDPDTDTQYF. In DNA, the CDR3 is TGTGCCAGCCGGGACCCAGACACAGATACGCAGTATTTT.

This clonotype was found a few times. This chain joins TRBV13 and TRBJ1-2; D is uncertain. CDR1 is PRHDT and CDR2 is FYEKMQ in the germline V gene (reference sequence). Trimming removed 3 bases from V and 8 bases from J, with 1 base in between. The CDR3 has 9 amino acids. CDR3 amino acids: CASSLGYTF. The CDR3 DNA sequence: TGTGCCAGCAGCTTGGGCTACACCTTC.

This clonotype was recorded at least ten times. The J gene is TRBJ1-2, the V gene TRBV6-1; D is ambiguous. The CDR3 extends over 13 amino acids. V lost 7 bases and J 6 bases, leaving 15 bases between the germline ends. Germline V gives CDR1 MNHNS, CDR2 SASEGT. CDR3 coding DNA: TGTGCCAGCAAAGCGCAGGTAGAAAATGGCTACACCTTC. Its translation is CASKAQVENGYTF.

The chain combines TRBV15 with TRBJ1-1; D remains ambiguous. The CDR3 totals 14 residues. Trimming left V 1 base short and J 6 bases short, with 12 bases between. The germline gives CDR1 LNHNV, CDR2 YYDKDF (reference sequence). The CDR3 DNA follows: TGTGCCACCAGCAGAGTTAGGGATTTGGCTGAAGCTTTCTTT. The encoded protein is CATSRVRDLAEAFF.

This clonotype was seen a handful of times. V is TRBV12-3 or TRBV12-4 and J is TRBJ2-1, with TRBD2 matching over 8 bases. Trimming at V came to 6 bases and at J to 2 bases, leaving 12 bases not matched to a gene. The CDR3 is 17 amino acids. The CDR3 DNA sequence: TGTGCCAGCAGCCAAGTACAAGCCGGGGGGGCCTACAATGAGCAGTTCTTC. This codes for CASSQVQAGGAYNEQFF.

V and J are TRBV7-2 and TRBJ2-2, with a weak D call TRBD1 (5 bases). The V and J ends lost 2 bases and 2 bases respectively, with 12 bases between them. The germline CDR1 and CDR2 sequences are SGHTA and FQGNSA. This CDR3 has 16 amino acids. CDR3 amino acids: CASSLRTRQNTGELFF. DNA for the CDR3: TGTGCCAGCAGCTTAAGGACACGCCAAAACACCGGGGAGCTGTTTTTT.

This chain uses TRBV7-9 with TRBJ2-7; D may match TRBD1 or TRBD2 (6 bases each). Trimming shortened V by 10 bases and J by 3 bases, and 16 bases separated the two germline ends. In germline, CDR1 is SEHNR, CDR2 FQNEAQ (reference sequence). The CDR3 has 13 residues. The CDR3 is CATGGGPFYEQYF. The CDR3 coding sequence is TGTGCCACCGGAGGGGGACCATTCTACGAGCAGTACTTC.

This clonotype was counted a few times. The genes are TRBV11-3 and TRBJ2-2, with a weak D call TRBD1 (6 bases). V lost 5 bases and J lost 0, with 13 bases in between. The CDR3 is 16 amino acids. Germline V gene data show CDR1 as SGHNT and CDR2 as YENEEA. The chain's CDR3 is CASSPLGATNTGELFF. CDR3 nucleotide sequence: TGTGCCAGCAGCCCTTTGGGGGCGACGAACACCGGGGAGCTGTTTTTT.

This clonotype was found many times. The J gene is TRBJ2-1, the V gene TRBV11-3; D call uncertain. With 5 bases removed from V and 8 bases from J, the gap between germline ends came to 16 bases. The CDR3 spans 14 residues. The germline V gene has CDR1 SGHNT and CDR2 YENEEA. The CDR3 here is CASSADNSPYEQFF. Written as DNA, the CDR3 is TGTGCCAGCAGCGCCGACAACTCCCCCTATGAGCAGTTCTTC.

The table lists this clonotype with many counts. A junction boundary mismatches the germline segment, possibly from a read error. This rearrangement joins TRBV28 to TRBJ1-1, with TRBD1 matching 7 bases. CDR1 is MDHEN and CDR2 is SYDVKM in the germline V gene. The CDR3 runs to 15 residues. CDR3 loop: CASRLLRGLNTEAFF. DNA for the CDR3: TGTGCCAGCAGATTATTAAGGGGGCTGAACACTGAAGCTTTCTTT.

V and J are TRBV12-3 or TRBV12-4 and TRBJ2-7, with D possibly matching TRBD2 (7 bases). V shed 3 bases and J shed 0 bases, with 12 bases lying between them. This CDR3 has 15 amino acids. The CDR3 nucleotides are TGTGCCAGCAGTTTTAGGAGGGGGGGCTCCTACGAGCAGTACTTC. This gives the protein CASSFRRGGSYEQYF.

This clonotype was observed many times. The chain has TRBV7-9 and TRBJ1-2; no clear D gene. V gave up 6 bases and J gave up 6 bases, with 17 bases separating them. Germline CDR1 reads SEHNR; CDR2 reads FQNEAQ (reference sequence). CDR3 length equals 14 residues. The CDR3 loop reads CASSSEVPLHGYTF. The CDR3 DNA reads TGTGCCAGCAGTTCGGAGGTGCCCCTCCATGGCTACACCTTC.

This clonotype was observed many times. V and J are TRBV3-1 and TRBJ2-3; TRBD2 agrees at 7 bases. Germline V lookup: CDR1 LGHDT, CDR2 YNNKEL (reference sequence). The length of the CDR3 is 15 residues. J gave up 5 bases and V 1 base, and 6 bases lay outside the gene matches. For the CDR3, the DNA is TGTGCCAGCAGCCAAGTTGGGCCTAGCGGAGATACGCAGTATTTT. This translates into CASSQVGPSGDTQYF.

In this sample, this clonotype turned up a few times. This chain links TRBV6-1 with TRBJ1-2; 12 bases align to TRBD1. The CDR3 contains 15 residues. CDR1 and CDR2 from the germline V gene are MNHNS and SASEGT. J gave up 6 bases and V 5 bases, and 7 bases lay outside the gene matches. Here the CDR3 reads CASSPNRDRGHGYTF. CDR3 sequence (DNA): TGTGCCAGCAGTCCAAACCGGGACAGGGGGCATGGCTACACCTTC.

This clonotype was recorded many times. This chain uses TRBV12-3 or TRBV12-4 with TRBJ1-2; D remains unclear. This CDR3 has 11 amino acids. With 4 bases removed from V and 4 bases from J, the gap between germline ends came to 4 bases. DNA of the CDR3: TGTGCCAGCAGTTATCGCTATGGCTACACCTTC. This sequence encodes CASSYRYGYTF.

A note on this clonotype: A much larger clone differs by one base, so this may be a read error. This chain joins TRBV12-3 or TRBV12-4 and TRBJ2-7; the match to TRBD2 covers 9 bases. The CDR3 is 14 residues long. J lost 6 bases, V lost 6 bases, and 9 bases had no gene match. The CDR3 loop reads CASSLAGRPSEQYF. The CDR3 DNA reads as TGTGCCAGCAGCCTAGCGGGGAGGCCGAGCGAGCAGTACTTC.

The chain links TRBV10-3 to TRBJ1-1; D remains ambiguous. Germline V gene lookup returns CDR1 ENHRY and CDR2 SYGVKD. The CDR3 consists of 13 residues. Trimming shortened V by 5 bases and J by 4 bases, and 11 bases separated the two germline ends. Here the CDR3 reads CAISPDIPTEAFF. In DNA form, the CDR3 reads TGTGCCATCAGTCCAGACATCCCCACTGAAGCTTTCTTT.

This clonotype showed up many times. CDR3 bases: TGTGCCAGCAGCTCGGGACAGGGGGCCGGGAATGAGCAGTTCTTC. This translates into CASSSGQGAGNEQFF. The chain links TRBV7-3 to TRBJ2-1; 12 bases agree with TRBD1. V lost 4 bases, J lost 7 bases, and 5 bases stayed unmatched. Germline values: CDR1 SGHTA, CDR2 FQGTGA. This CDR3 has 15 residues. Full variable domain (remainder filled in from reference TRBV7-3 and TRBJ2-1): GAGVSQTPSNKVTEKGKYVELRCDPISGHTALYWYRQSLGQGPEFLIYFQGTGAADDSGLPNDRFFAVRPEGSVSTLKIQRTERGDSAVYLCASSSGQGAGNEQFFGPGTRLTVL.

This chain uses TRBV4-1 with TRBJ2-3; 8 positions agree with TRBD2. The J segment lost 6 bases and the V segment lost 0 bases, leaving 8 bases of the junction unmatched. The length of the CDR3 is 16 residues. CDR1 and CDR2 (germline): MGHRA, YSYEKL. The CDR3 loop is CASSQEPSGLGDTQYF. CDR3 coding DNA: TGCGCCAGCAGCCAAGAACCTAGCGGGCTGGGGGATACGCAGTATTTT.

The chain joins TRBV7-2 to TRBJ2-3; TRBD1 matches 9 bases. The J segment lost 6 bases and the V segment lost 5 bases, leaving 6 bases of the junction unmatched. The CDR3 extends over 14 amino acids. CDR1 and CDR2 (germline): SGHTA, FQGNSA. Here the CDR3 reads CASSRDRAWDTQYF. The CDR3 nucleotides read TGTGCCAGCAGCCGGGACAGGGCTTGGGATACGCAGTATTTT.

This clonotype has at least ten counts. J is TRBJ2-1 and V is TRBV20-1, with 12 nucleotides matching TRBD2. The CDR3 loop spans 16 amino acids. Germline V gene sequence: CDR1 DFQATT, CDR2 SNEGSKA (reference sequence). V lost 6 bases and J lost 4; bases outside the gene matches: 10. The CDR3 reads CSADTSGGPIYNEQFF. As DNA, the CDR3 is TGCAGTGCCGATACTAGCGGGGGGCCGATTTACAATGAGCAGTTCTTC.

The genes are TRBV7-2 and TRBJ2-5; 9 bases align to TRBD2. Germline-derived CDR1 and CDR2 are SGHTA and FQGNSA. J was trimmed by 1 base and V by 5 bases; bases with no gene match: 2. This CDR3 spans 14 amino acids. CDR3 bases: TGTGCCAGCAGCCGCGGGGGGGCCCAAGAGACCCAGTACTTC. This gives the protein CASSRGGAQETQYF.

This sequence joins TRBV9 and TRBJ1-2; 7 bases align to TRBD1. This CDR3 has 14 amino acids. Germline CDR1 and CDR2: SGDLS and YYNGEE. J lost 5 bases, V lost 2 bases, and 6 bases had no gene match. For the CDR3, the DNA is TGTGCCAGCAGCGTCCGGGACAGCTCATATGGCTACACCTTC. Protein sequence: CASSVRDSSYGYTF.